The sequence of this T cell receptor (beta chain) was determined in a study of blood T cell repertoires in COVID-19. The CDR3 loop spans 18 amino acids. CDR1 and CDR2 (germline): KGHSH, LQKENI. V shed 0 bases, J shed 2 bases, and the junction held 11 bases outside the gene matches. TCRdb keeps only in-frame clones here, not all; method: immunoSEQ multiplex PCR. This sample has approximately 190,000 clones, with around four fifths found just once. The chain couples TRBV18 to TRBJ1-1; the match to TRBD1 covers 8 bases. This TCR was sampled from a human donor in a cohort sampled during active COVID-19. Sequences were obtained from peripheral blood. CDR3 coding DNA: TGTGCCAGCTCACCACCCACTGGGACAGGCAGGGGCAACACTGAAGCTTTCTTT. Translating gives CASSPPTGTGRGNTEAFF.